Below are 32 T cell receptor beta chains sequenced from a single sample in a study of blood T cell repertoires in COVID-19. Produced via immunoSEQ multiplex PCR; TCRdb's table is partial and in-frame only. The table records about half a million clones, 70% to 90% of them present only once. The sample comprised PBMCs or T cells enriched from blood (not recorded which). The receptors stem from a woman in her fifties or sixties who had recovered from COVID-19.

The CDR3 here is CASSREAGELFF. The CDR3 DNA sequence: TGCGCCAGCAGCAGGGAGGCCGGGGAGCTGTTTTTT. The chain recombines TRBV10-2 with TRBJ2-2, with D possibly matching TRBD2 (6 bases). The V gene's germline CDR1 is WSHSY and CDR2 SAAADI. This CDR3 is built from 12 residues. With 6 bases removed from V and 6 bases from J, the gap between germline ends came to 8 bases.

This clone was recorded a few times. The chain uses TRBV24-1 and TRBJ2-2; the D gene is possibly TRBD2 (5 bases). The germline CDR1 and CDR2 sequences are KGHDR and SFDVKD. This CDR3 contains 16 residues. The V gene lost 5 bases and the J gene lost 1 base, with 13 bases spanning the gap. CDR3 coding DNA: TGTGCCACCAGTGTTCGGGGTATCGGGAACACCGGGGAGCTGTTTTTT. Its translation: CATSVRGIGNTGELFF.

The CDR3 DNA follows: TGCGCCAGCAGCTCCGACCGGGGACAGGCCTCCCCCTCTGGAAACACCATATATTTT. Its translation is CASSSDRGQASPSGNTIYF. The rearrangement uses TRBV5-1 and TRBJ1-3; 8 bases are a match to TRBD1. V shed 3 bases and J 0 bases; nucleotides not matched to a gene: 14. The CDR3 loop spans 19 amino acids. Germline V CDR1 and CDR2: SGHRS, YFSETQ.

This clone has just a few counts. The CDR3 coding sequence is TGTGCCAGCAGCCTTCGGACAGGGGGCAATAATTCACCCCTCCACTTT. Its translation: CASSLRTGGNNSPLHF. The chain joins TRBV5-4 to TRBJ1-6; TRBD1 aligns across 11 bases. J lost 5 bases, V lost 4 bases, and 5 bases had no gene match. Germline CDR1 is SGHNT and CDR2 is YYREEE (reference sequence). The CDR3 is 16 residues long.

In the case of this clone: Distinct nucleotide sequences in the sample also encode this CDR3. The rearrangement uses TRBV5-1 and TRBJ1-4; maybe TRBD1 (5 bases). Germline V gene lookup returns CDR1 SGHRS and CDR2 YFSETQ. Between the trimmed V and J ends, which lost 2 bases and 5 bases, there was a span of 13 bases. CDR3 length equals 15 residues. CDR3 in amino acids: CASSFQGMGNEKLFF. The CDR3 DNA follows: TGCGCCAGCAGCTTTCAGGGAATGGGGAATGAAAAACTGTTTTTT.

The CDR3 nucleotides read TGTGCCAGTAGTATGGTGACAGCTAACTATGGCTACACCTTC. Encoded protein: CASSMVTANYGYTF. This chain connects TRBV19 to TRBJ1-2; D is possibly TRBD1 (5 bases). CDR1 LNHDA and CDR2 SQIVND come from the germline V gene (reference sequence). The CDR3 consists of 14 residues. V gave up 3 bases and J gave up 0 bases, with 8 bases separating them.

V gene TRBV30 combines with J gene TRBJ2-3, with 7 positions matching TRBD1. V gave up 2 bases and J gave up 3 bases; unmatched junction bases: 5. Germline V gene data show CDR1 as GTSNPN and CDR2 as SVGIG (reference sequence). This CDR3 region has 14 residues. CDR3 sequence: CAWSPGTETDTQYF. In DNA, the CDR3 is TGTGCCTGGAGTCCCGGGACAGAGACAGATACGCAGTATTTT.

V and J are TRBV27 and TRBJ2-3, with D perhaps TRBD1 (5 bases). The CDR3 sequence is 15 residues long. The V gene lost 1 base and the J gene lost 0 bases, with 8 bases spanning the gap. The germline gives CDR1 MNHEY, CDR2 SMNVEV (reference sequence). Here the CDR3 DNA reads TGTGCCAGCAGTTTATGGCAGGGTAGCACAGATACGCAGTATTTT. Protein sequence: CASSLWQGSTDTQYF.

This chain joins TRBV6-1 and TRBJ2-1; 7 bases agree with TRBD1. The CDR3 loop spans 16 amino acids. Looked up from germline, CDR1 is MNHNS and CDR2 is SASEGT. V lost 2 bases, J lost 3 bases, and 7 bases stayed unmatched. In nucleotides, the CDR3 is TGTGCCAGCAGTGAATTTAGGGGGCCCCGCTACAATGAGCAGTTCTTC. Translation: CASSEFRGPRYNEQFF.

Comment on this clone: A read error may account for a junction end that differs from germline. This rearrangement joins TRBV28 to TRBJ2-3; 12 bases are a match to TRBD1. From germline, CDR1 is MDHEN and CDR2 SYDVKM. The CDR3 runs 12 residues. CDR3 sequence: CASSFRGQGAHF. CDR3 nucleotides: TGTGCCAGCAGTTTCAGGGGACAGGGGGCGCATTTT.

This clone was seen a handful of times. The V and J genes are TRBV12-5 and TRBJ2-2; 9 bases line up with TRBD1. The V gene's germline CDR1 is LGHNT and CDR2 FRNRAP. The CDR3 totals 16 residues. J lost 4 bases, V lost 5 bases, and 8 bases had no gene match. The CDR3, as DNA: TGTGCTAGTGGTCCCCCCGGACAGGGGTCCACCGGGGAGCTGTTTTTT. This encodes CASGPPGQGSTGELFF. The full variable domain, in which reference TRBV12-5 and TRBJ2-2 provide the parts outside the CDR3, is DARVTQTPRHKVTEMGQEVTMRCQPILGHNTVFWYRQTMMQGLELLAYFRNRAPLDDSGMPKDRFSAEMPDATLATLKIQPSEPRDSAVYFCASGPPGQGSTGELFFGEGSRLTVL.

The chain joins TRBV6-1 to TRBJ2-1; D may be TRBD2 (7 bases). Trimming took 2 bases from V and 0 from J, leaving 17 bases between them. The CDR3 totals 18 residues. Per germline, CDR1 MNHNS and CDR2 SASEGT. The CDR3 DNA reads TGTGCCAGCAGTGAAATGTGGGGGGGCCTCAGCTCCTACAATGAGCAGTTCTTC. It translates to CASSEMWGGLSSYNEQFF.

V is TRBV12-3 or TRBV12-4 and J is TRBJ1-2; D unclear. The CDR3 sequence is 11 residues long. Between the trimmed V and J ends, which lost 5 bases and 8 bases, there was a span of 9 bases. The CDR3 nucleotides read TGTGCCAGCAGTGAGAGAGCCGGCTACACCTTC. Translated: CASSERAGYTF.

V usage is TRBV19 and J usage is TRBJ1-6; D gene uncertain. Trimming removed 5 bases from V and 5 bases from J, with 10 bases in between. The germline V gene encodes CDR1 LNHDA and CDR2 SQIVND (reference sequence). The CDR3 is 14 amino acids. CDR3 sequence (DNA): TGTGCCAGTAGTCCCCAGGTGAATAATTCACCCCTCCACTTT. Protein: CASSPQVNNSPLHF.

This clone was seen once. The rearrangement joins TRBV3-1 (or the pseudogene TRBV3-2) to TRBJ1-6; TRBD1 agrees at 8 bases. The germline V gene has CDR1 LGHDT and CDR2 YNNKEL (reference sequence). The CDR3 is made up of 14 amino acids. V lost 4 bases and J lost 10; bases outside the gene matches: 6. The CDR3 region is CASSPGQGGSPLHF. For the CDR3, the DNA is TGTGCCAGCAGCCCCGGACAGGGAGGGTCACCCCTCCACTTT.

The chain carries TRBV2 and TRBJ1-2; 7 bases agree with TRBD1. The germline CDR1 and CDR2 sequences are SNHLY and FYNNEI. This CDR3 contains 12 residues. Trimming at V came to 6 bases and at J to 8 bases, leaving 6 bases not matched to a gene. The CDR3 DNA reads TGTGCCAGCAGCGACAGGGCAGCGGGCTACACCTTC. Translating it yields CASSDRAAGYTF.

The V call is TRBV28, the J call TRBJ2-5; no clear D. Germline V gene lookup returns CDR1 MDHEN and CDR2 SYDVKM. CDR3 length equals 13 residues. V was trimmed by 3 bases and J by 1 base, leaving 6 bases between them. CDR3 sequence (DNA): TGTGCCAGCAGTTTGGTGGCCCAAGAGACCCAGTACTTC. Amino acids: CASSLVAQETQYF. The full variable domain, in which reference TRBV28 and TRBJ2-5 provide the parts outside the CDR3, is DVKVTQSSRYLVKRTGEKVFLECVQDMDHENMFWYRQDPGLGLRLIYFSYDVKMKEKGDIPEGYSVSREKKERFSLILESASTNQTSMYLCASSLVAQETQYFGPGTRLLVL.

The rearrangement joins TRBV5-1 to TRBJ2-3; 7 bases match TRBD1. V lost 0 bases to trimming and J lost 5 bases; unmatched junction nucleotides: 6. Germline values: CDR1 SGHRS, CDR2 YFSETQ. The CDR3 covers 15 residues. The CDR3 sequence is CASSLGEGAGDTQYF. DNA of the CDR3: TGCGCCAGCAGCTTGGGAGAGGGGGCGGGAGATACGCAGTATTTT. The variable domain in full, completed from reference TRBV5-1 and TRBJ2-3, reads KAGVTQTPRYLIKTRGQQVTLSCSPISGHRSVSWYQQTPGQGLQFLFEYFSETQRNKGNFPGRFSGRQFSNSRSEMNVSTLELGDSALYLCASSLGEGAGDTQYFGPGTRLTVL.

The J gene is TRBJ1-5, the V gene TRBV30; 8 bases align to TRBD1. This CDR3 contains 15 residues. CDR1 GTSNPN and CDR2 SVGIG come from the germline V gene (reference sequence). J gave up 6 bases and V 0 bases, and 7 bases lay outside the gene matches. In nucleotides, the CDR3 is TGTGCCTGGAGTGTACCCAGGGGGCAAGGTCAGCCCCAGCATTTT. Protein sequence: CAWSVPRGQGQPQHF.

The rearrangement joins TRBV24-1 to TRBJ2-3; tentative D call: TRBD2 (6 bases). Between the trimmed V and J ends, which lost 3 bases and 3 bases, there was a span of 18 bases. This CDR3 is built from 17 residues. Germline V CDR1 and CDR2: KGHDR, SFDVKD. In DNA form, the CDR3 reads TGTGCCACCAGTGATCCTATTGGAGGGGCGTGGACAGATACGCAGTATTTT. It codes for CATSDPIGGAWTDTQYF.

This sequence joins TRBV5-1 and TRBJ2-2; tentative D call: TRBD2 (7 bases). This CDR3 region has 15 residues. Germline CDR1 reads SGHRS; CDR2 reads YFSETQ. The ends were cut back, 2 bases at V and 9 bases at J, with 17 bases in the middle. Written as DNA, the CDR3 is TGCGCCAGCAGCTTTTATGAGGGGGGGCCCCGGGAGCTGTTTTTT. This codes for CASSFYEGGPRELFF. Full variable domain (rest looked up from reference TRBV5-1 and TRBJ2-2): KAGVTQTPRYLIKTRGQQVTLSCSPISGHRSVSWYQQTPGQGLQFLFEYFSETQRNKGNFPGRFSGRQFSNSRSEMNVSTLELGDSALYLCASSFYEGGPRELFFGEGSRLTVL.

The chain carries TRBV19 and TRBJ2-4, with D possibly matching TRBD2 (6 bases). The length of the CDR3 is 18 residues. Trimming took 3 bases from V and 3 from J, leaving 21 bases between them. CDR1 LNHDA and CDR2 SQIVND come from the germline V gene (reference sequence). The CDR3 sequence: CASSMEVGGSVRKNIQYF. The CDR3 DNA follows: TGTGCCAGTAGTATGGAAGTGGGGGGAAGCGTACGCAAAAACATTCAGTACTTC.

The V call is TRBV6-1, the J call TRBJ2-1; tentatively, D is TRBD2 (6 bases). This CDR3 has 17 amino acids. Trimming stripped 1 base from V and 4 bases from J, with 17 bases between. Per germline, CDR1 MNHNS and CDR2 SASEGT. The CDR3 protein is CASSEVGTLGRYNEQFF. The CDR3, as DNA: TGTGCCAGCAGTGAAGTTGGGACTCTTGGTCGGTACAATGAGCAGTTCTTC.

The rearrangement uses TRBV5-6 and TRBJ2-7, with 8 bases lining up with TRBD1. V trimming: 5 bases; J trimming: 4 bases; junction bases outside the gene matches: 11. The CDR3 has 15 residues. Germline V gives CDR1 SGHDT, CDR2 YYEEEE. The CDR3 region is CASSKRPGGIYEQYV. DNA of the CDR3: TGTGCCAGCAGTAAGCGTCCAGGGGGCATATACGAGCAGTACGTC.

The chain has TRBV27 and TRBJ1-3; D remains ambiguous. In germline, CDR1 is MNHEY, CDR2 SMNVEV (reference sequence). The CDR3 is 14 residues long. V gave up 2 bases and J gave up 1 base, with 6 bases separating them. The CDR3 bases are TGTGCCAGCAGTTTAACGGGATCTGGAAACACCATATATTTT. It specifies CASSLTGSGNTIYF.

The chain carries TRBV6-7 and TRBJ2-7; maybe TRBD2 (6 bases). TRBV6-7 is given ORF status, its function remaining uncertain. Trimming pared 7 bases from V and 4 bases from J, leaving 14 bases between. The CDR3 is 13 residues long. The CDR3 region has the DNA TGTGCCAGCACCTCCCGCGGGGAATACGAGCAGTACGTC. As protein: CASTSRGEYEQYV.

V gene TRBV19 combines with J gene TRBJ1-5; TRBD1 aligns across 9 bases. CDR3 length: 13 residues. Germline lookup yields CDR1 LNHDA and CDR2 SQIVND (reference sequence). Germline trimming cut 6 bases from V and 9 bases from J; bases unmatched to any gene: 6. The CDR3 loop reads CASRRTGERPQHF. CDR3 nucleotides: TGTGCCAGTAGACGGACAGGGGAGAGGCCCCAGCATTTT.

This chain connects TRBV4-1 to TRBJ2-3, with 16 nucleotides matching TRBD2. This CDR3 spans 16 amino acids. CDR1 and CDR2 (germline): MGHRA, YSYEKL. V lost 4 bases to trimming and J lost 6 bases; unmatched junction nucleotides: 4. As DNA, the CDR3 is TGCGCCAGCAGCCTTGGGACTAGCGGGGGGGCTGATACGCAGTATTTT. It specifies CASSLGTSGGADTQYF.

The genes are TRBV2 and TRBJ2-7; 7 bases map to TRBD2. V lost 5 bases, J lost 7 bases, and 8 bases stayed unmatched. CDR1 is SNHLY and CDR2 is FYNNEI in the germline V gene. The length of the CDR3 is 13 residues. The CDR3 reads CASSRLASGEQYV. CDR3 coding DNA: TGTGCCAGCAGTCGACTAGCCTCGGGAGAGCAGTACGTC.

This clone has a single count. This chain connects TRBV5-1 to TRBJ1-6, with D tentatively TRBD1 (5 bases). V was pared by 0 bases and J by 10 bases, with 23 bases between. The CDR3 has 18 amino acids. Germline-derived CDR1 and CDR2 are SGHRS and YFSETQ. CDR3 protein: CASSLAGQGNTRYSPLHF. DNA of the CDR3: TGCGCCAGCAGCTTGGCCGGCCAGGGCAATACCCGGTACTCACCCCTCCACTTT.

This clone was detected only once. V usage is TRBV27 and J usage is TRBJ2-1; possible D gene TRBD1, 6 bases. With 2 bases removed from V and 5 bases from J, the gap between germline ends came to 13 bases. This CDR3 is 15 amino acids long. CDR1 is MNHEY and CDR2 is SMNVEV in the germline V gene (reference sequence). This CDR3 is CASSLLLQGHNEQFF. CDR3 bases: TGTGCCAGCAGTTTACTACTGCAGGGGCACAATGAGCAGTTCTTC.

This chain connects TRBV5-1 to TRBJ2-3; 9 bases align to TRBD1. V was pared by 4 bases and J by 4 bases, with 10 bases of the junction left unmatched. The CDR3 runs to 16 residues. Germline V gene lookup returns CDR1 SGHRS and CDR2 YFSETQ. CDR3 DNA: TGCGCCAGCAGCGCAAACAGGGGGCTAGGTGCAGATACGCAGTATTTT. Protein: CASSANRGLGADTQYF.